This T cell receptor (beta chain) was recorded in a study of shared clonotypes between healthy human individuals. The CDR3 extends over 16 amino acids. Germline assignment: CDR1 MNHEY and CDR2 SVGAGI. V lost 4 bases to trimming and J lost 4 bases, with 17 bases between them. TCRdb keeps only in-frame clones here, not all; method: immunoSEQ multiplex PCR. The table shows 2.3 million or so clones, with approximately 95% occurring only once. The source material was naive CD4+ T cells from PBMCs. Indicated subset: CD45RA+ positively selected. This clonotype was obtained from a man younger than 35 in good health. Some clones in this sample may be carry-over from other donors' samples. The rearrangement joins TRBV6-5 to TRBJ2-1, with a possible D match to TRBD2 (6 bases). The CDR3 loop is CASSSPHLSGYNEQFF. The CDR3 nucleotides are TGTGCCAGCAGTTCCCCCCATCTTAGCGGATACAATGAGCAGTTCTTC.